This T cell receptor beta chain stems from a study of T cells in Graves' hyperthyroidism and ophthalmopathy. What was amplified from RNA transcripts were TCR beta CDR3 regions. Researchers ran a first-round RT-PCR on the TCR CDR3 using the HTBI primer set. From the multiplex PCR reads, TCRdb called clonotypes with MiXCR, one entry per CDR3 protein. This sample yields around 600,000 distinct CDR3 sequences, of which about a sixth are seen a single time; more than 3% belongs to the top ten. Germline V CDR1 and CDR2: KGHSH, LQKENI. The CDR3 length is 15 residues. After removal of 4 bases from V and 2 bases from J, the junction contained 5 bases not matched to a gene.

Sequencing was done on a sample of blood. This receptor was identified in a woman aged 40-49 years with Graves' ophthalmopathy. The chain links TRBV18 to TRBJ2-7; 10 positions match TRBD1. CDR3 coding DNA: TGTGCCAGCTCACAAGGACAGGGGGGTCCCTACGAGCAGTACTTC. Amino acid sequence: CASSQGQGGPYEQYF. The full variable domain, in which reference TRBV18 and TRBJ2-7 provide the parts outside the CDR3, is NAGVMQNPRHLVRRRGQEARLRCSPMKGHSHVYWYRQLPEEGLKFMVYLQKENIIDESGMPKERFSAEFPKEGPSILRIQQVVRGDSAAYFCASSQGQGGPYEQYFGPGTRLTVT.